This is a list of T cell receptor beta chains from one sample in a study of T cell responses to AZD1222 COVID-19 vaccine. Repertoires were generated with immunoSEQ multiplex PCR, while TCRdb's copy carries only in-frame clones and drops some. The sample has around 100,000 clones, around 90% seen once. Sequencing was performed on peripheral blood, taken on day 0 of AZD1222 vaccination. The receptors derive from an adult in good health. Both conserved end residues are part of each CDR3. The D gene is left open where the match is weak. A clone size is listed for some rows: how often the clone was seen (once, few, many), or a class if it is expanded.

size: .; D: .; V: TRBV6-5; J: TRBJ2-2; CDR3: CATLGELGPGELFF; DNA: TGTGCCACCCTGGGGGAATTGGGTCCCGGGGAGCTGTTTTTT
size: .; D: .; V: TRBV7-2; J: TRBJ1-2; CDR3: CASSIPGGPYYGYTF; DNA: TGTGCCAGCAGCATACCGGGGGGCCCTTACTATGGCTACACCTTC
size: .; D: .; V: TRBV6-5; J: TRBJ2-7; CDR3: CASSPGPSSYEQYF; DNA: TGTGCCAGCAGCCCGGGACCGTCCTCCTACGAGCAGTACTTC
size: .; D: .; V: TRBV1; J: TRBJ1-2; CDR3: CTSSQGRLSGPYGYTF; DNA: TGCACCAGCAGCCAGGGCAGGCTCTCAGGACCCTATGGCTACACCTTC
size: .; D: .; V: TRBV2; J: TRBJ2-1; CDR3: CARRGRTGGLDEQFF; DNA: TGTGCCCGCAGGGGGAGGACCGGGGGGCTGGATGAGCAGTTCTTC
size: .; D: .; V: TRBV6-5; J: TRBJ1-6; CDR3: CASRSGASPLHF; DNA: TGTGCCAGCAGGTCAGGAGCCTCACCCCTCCACTTT
size: .; D: .; V: TRBV3-1/TRBV3-2; J: TRBJ1-2; CDR3: CASSQEGPTFAF; DNA: TGTGCCAGCAGCCAAGAAGGTCCCACCTTCGCCTTC
size: .; D: .; V: TRBV28; J: TRBJ2-7; CDR3: CASIYEQYF; DNA: TGTGCCAGCATCTACGAGCAGTACTTC
size: .; D: .; V: TRBV3-1/TRBV3-2; J: TRBJ2-7; CDR3: CASSWGTSYEQYF; DNA: TGTGCCAGCAGCTGGGGAACCTCCTACGAGCAGTACTTC
size: .; D: TRBD1; V: TRBV12-3/TRBV12-4; J: TRBJ2-3; CDR3: CASDRGTDTQYF; DNA: TGTGCCAGCGACAGGGGAACAGATACGCAGTATTTT
size: .; D: .; V: TRBV23-1; J: TRBJ2-7; CDR3: CASSQSQGPSYEQYF; DNA: TGCGCCAGCAGTCAATCTCAGGGCCCTTCCTACGAGCAGTACTTC
size: .; D: TRBD1; V: TRBV10-3; J: TRBJ2-1; CDR3: CAISVQGESEQFF; DNA: TGTGCCATCAGTGTTCAGGGGGAAAGTGAGCAGTTCTTC
size: .; D: .; V: TRBV12-3/TRBV12-4; J: TRBJ1-2; CDR3: CASSLGDNYGYTF; DNA: TGTGCCAGCAGTTTGGGAGACAACTATGGCTACACCTTC
size: .; D: TRBD1; V: TRBV2; J: TRBJ1-3; CDR3: CASSETGAGNTIYF; DNA: TGTGCCAGCAGTGAAACAGGGGCTGGAAACACCATATATTTT
size: .; D: .; V: TRBV6-5; J: TRBJ1-1; CDR3: CASSYSFGLLNTEAFF; DNA: TGTGCCAGCAGTTACTCCTTTGGACTGCTGAACACTGAAGCTTTCTTT
size: .; D: .; V: TRBV16; J: TRBJ2-5; CDR3: CASSQLETQYF; DNA: TGTGCCAGCAGCCAACTGGAGACCCAGTACTTC
size: .; D: TRBD1; V: TRBV13; J: TRBJ2-7; CDR3: CASTRDRAYEQYF; DNA: TGTGCCAGCACCCGGGACAGAGCCTACGAGCAGTACTTC
size: .; D: TRBD1; V: TRBV6-5; J: TRBJ2-7; CDR3: CASCNPGQIYEQYF; DNA: TGTGCCAGCTGTAACCCGGGACAGATCTACGAGCAGTACTTC
size: .; D: .; V: TRBV6-5; J: TRBJ1-3; CDR3: CASVDRSSGNTIYF; DNA: TGTGCCAGCGTAGACAGAAGCTCTGGAAACACCATATATTTT
size: .; D: .; V: TRBV11-2; J: TRBJ1-1; CDR3: CASSLAVGETEAFF; DNA: TGTGCCAGCAGCTTGGCGGTGGGAGAGACTGAAGCTTTCTTT
size: .; D: .; V: TRBV30; J: TRBJ2-3; CDR3: CAWVQGTDTQYF; DNA: TGTGCCTGGGTCCAGGGGACAGATACGCAGTATTTT
size: once; D: TRBD1; V: TRBV19; J: TRBJ2-6; CDR3: CASSIGQVGANVLTF; DNA: TGTGCCAGTAGTATCGGACAGGTCGGGGCCAACGTCCTGACTTTC
size: .; D: .; V: TRBV6-5; J: TRBJ2-5; CDR3: CASSRQDQETQYF; DNA: TGTGCCAGCAGCCGACAGGATCAAGAGACCCAGTACTTC
size: .; D: TRBD1; V: TRBV24-1; J: TRBJ1-1; CDR3: CATRDRGNTEAFF; DNA: TGTGCCACCAGGGACAGGGGGAACACTGAAGCTTTCTTT
size: .; D: TRBD2; V: TRBV3-1/TRBV3-2; J: TRBJ2-1; CDR3: CASSQATSGRSEQFF; DNA: TGTGCCAGCAGCCAAGCGACTAGCGGGAGATCTGAGCAGTTCTTC
size: .; D: .; V: TRBV6-5; J: TRBJ2-1; CDR3: CASTQRSPRGNEQFF; DNA: TGTGCCAGCACACAACGGTCCCCCCGGGGGAATGAGCAGTTCTTC
size: once; D: .; V: TRBV24-1; J: TRBJ1-4; CDR3: CATSDLMGSGTVGRNEKLFF; DNA: TGTGCCACCAGTGATTTGATGGGTTCCGGGACTGTCGGTCGAAATGAAAAACTGTTTTTT
size: .; D: TRBD1; V: TRBV7-8; J: TRBJ1-6; CDR3: CASSLAFPRQGIYNSPLHF; DNA: TGTGCCAGCAGCTTAGCTTTTCCCCGACAGGGGATCTATAATTCACCCCTCCACTTT
size: .; D: .; V: TRBV28; J: TRBJ2-1; CDR3: CASSLFWGSHNEQFF; DNA: TGTGCCAGCAGTTTATTCTGGGGGAGTCACAATGAGCAGTTCTTC
size: .; D: .; V: TRBV7-9; J: TRBJ2-1; CDR3: CASATGSGYNEQFF; DNA: TGTGCCAGTGCAACAGGGTCGGGTTACAATGAGCAGTTCTTC
size: .; D: .; V: TRBV5-1; J: TRBJ1-3; CDR3: CASSMDTSGNTIYF; DNA: TGCGCCAGCAGCATGGACACCTCTGGAAACACCATATATTTT
size: .; D: .; V: TRBV5-5; J: TRBJ2-3; CDR3: CASTDGDGGTDTQYF; DNA: TGTGCCAGCACCGACGGGGACGGGGGCACAGATACGCAGTATTTT
size: .; D: .; V: TRBV28; J: TRBJ1-3; CDR3: CASSLYGSGNTIYF; DNA: TGTGCCAGCAGTTTATACGGGTCTGGAAACACCATATATTTT
size: .; D: .; V: TRBV7-9; J: TRBJ2-5; CDR3: CASSSLESQYF; DNA: TGTGCCAGCAGCTCCCTGGAGTCCCAGTACTTC
size: .; D: .; V: TRBV11-2; J: TRBJ2-7; CDR3: CASSLGQGKYEQYF; DNA: TGTGCCAGCAGCTTAGGCCAGGGGAAGTACGAGCAGTACTTC
size: .; D: TRBD1; V: TRBV2; J: TRBJ1-6; CDR3: CASTRTDRNSPLHF; DNA: TGTGCCAGCACTCGCACGGACAGGAATTCACCCCTCCACTTT
size: .; D: TRBD1; V: TRBV5-4; J: TRBJ2-7; CDR3: CASSTRTGSLGEQYF; DNA: TGTGCCAGCAGCACAAGGACAGGGAGTTTGGGTGAGCAGTACTTC
size: .; D: .; V: TRBV5-1; J: TRBJ2-1; CDR3: CASSLEGNEQFF; DNA: TGCGCCAGCAGCTTGGAGGGCAATGAGCAGTTCTTC
size: .; D: .; V: TRBV27; J: TRBJ2-5; CDR3: CASSLHRTAGTQYF; DNA: TGTGCCAGCAGTTTGCACAGGACCGCGGGGACCCAGTACTTC
size: .; D: TRBD1; V: TRBV3-1/TRBV3-2; J: TRBJ1-2; CDR3: CASSLPGTGVGYTF; DNA: TGTGCCAGCAGCCTCCCCGGGACAGGGGTCGGCTACACCTTC
size: .; D: TRBD1; V: TRBV11-3; J: TRBJ1-1; CDR3: CASSLGRGRNTEAFF; DNA: TGTGCCAGCAGCTTAGGCAGGGGGCGGAACACTGAAGCTTTCTTT
size: few; D: .; V: TRBV18; J: TRBJ2-2; CDR3: CASSPFSAGELFF; DNA: TGTGCCAGCTCACCGTTTTCCGCCGGGGAGCTGTTTTTT
size: .; D: .; V: TRBV9; J: TRBJ1-2; CDR3: CASSVTDRSLSYTF; DNA: TGTGCCAGCAGCGTAACCGACAGGTCCTTGAGCTACACCTTC
size: .; D: TRBD2; V: TRBV3-1/TRBV3-2; J: TRBJ2-2; CDR3: CASSQAGDYLAGELFF; DNA: TGTGCCAGCAGCCAGGCCGGGGACTATCTGGCAGGGGAGCTGTTTTTT
size: .; D: TRBD2; V: TRBV5-8; J: TRBJ2-7; CDR3: CASSRTSLLYEQYF; DNA: TGTGCCAGCAGCCGGACTAGCTTACTCTACGAGCAGTACTTC
size: once; D: TRBD1; V: TRBV5-1; J: TRBJ1-4; CDR3: CASSFLQGANEKLFF; DNA: TGCGCCAGCAGCTTCCTGCAGGGGGCTAACGAAAAACTGTTTTTT
size: .; D: .; V: TRBV27; J: TRBJ1-5; CDR3: CASSLGYGNQPQHF; DNA: TGTGCCAGCAGTTTGGGGTATGGCAATCAGCCCCAGCATTTT
size: .; D: .; V: TRBV11-1; J: TRBJ2-1; CDR3: CASSVGTANQFF; DNA: TGTGCCAGCAGCGTTGGGACTGCGAATCAGTTCTTC
size: .; D: TRBD1; V: TRBV2; J: TRBJ2-7; CDR3: CASFRDRNYEQYF; DNA: TGTGCCAGCTTCCGGGACAGAAACTACGAGCAGTACTTC
size: .; D: TRBD1; V: TRBV6-5; J: TRBJ2-7; CDR3: CAADRASSDYEQYF; DNA: TGTGCCGCGGACAGGGCTTCATCTGACTACGAGCAGTACTTC
size: .; D: TRBD1; V: TRBV28; J: TRBJ1-5; CDR3: CASTHPQGRFNQPQHF; DNA: TGTGCCAGCACTCACCCACAGGGGCGGTTTAATCAGCCCCAGCATTTT
size: .; D: .; V: TRBV30; J: TRBJ1-5; CDR3: CASDLGGQGPQHF; DNA: TGTGCCTCTGACTTGGGGGGGCAAGGGCCCCAGCATTTT
size: .; D: TRBD2; V: TRBV9; J: TRBJ2-2; CDR3: CASSVEGLAGTGELFF; DNA: TGTGCCAGCAGCGTAGAGGGACTAGCTGGAACCGGGGAGCTGTTTTTT
size: .; D: TRBD1; V: TRBV15; J: TRBJ1-6; CDR3: CATSRLDRANSPLHF; DNA: TGTGCCACCAGCAGATTAGACAGGGCTAATTCACCCCTCCACTTT
size: .; D: TRBD1; V: TRBV29-1; J: TRBJ2-5; CDR3: CSVLPPDRAQETQYF; DNA: TGCAGCGTTCTTCCTCCAGACAGGGCCCAAGAGACCCAGTACTTC
size: once; D: .; V: TRBV5-8; J: TRBJ1-6; CDR3: CASSLIFDSPLHF; DNA: TGTGCCAGCAGCTTGATATTCGATTCACCCCTCCACTTT